This T cell receptor (beta chain) comes out of a study of T cells in Graves' hyperthyroidism and ophthalmopathy. Germline loops: CDR1 LNHNV, CDR2 YYDKDF (reference sequence). V dropped 1 base and J dropped 2 bases, with 18 bases sitting between them. The CDR3 extends over 18 amino acids. From RNA transcripts, TCR beta CDR3 regions were amplified. The primer set for the first-round RT-PCR of the TCR CDR3 was HTBI. TCRdb re-called the multiplex PCR reads with MiXCR, one entry per CDR3 protein. This sample has 500,000 or so distinct CDR3 sequences, with 17% found just once. Material: blood. The receptor was isolated from a woman under 30 with Graves' ophthalmopathy. This sequence joins TRBV15 and TRBJ1-5, with D possibly TRBD1 on 6 matching bases. CDR3 in DNA: TGTGCCACCAGCAGAGGATACAGGGTGGGGGTCGGCAATCAGCCCCAGCATTTT. Translated, it gives CATSRGYRVGVGNQPQHF.